The entry below describes one TCR beta chain. The sample belongs to a study of blood T cell repertoires in COVID-19. Study-level background: Acute-phase and convalescent COVID-19 samples originated in the United States, Italy and Spain. Sources were T cells, B-cell-depleted T cells, or PBMCs; the material itself was cDNA or gDNA.

Per germline, CDR1 LGHNT and CDR2 FRNRAP. The CDR3 consists of 11 residues. Original processing notes: Cell counts per sample came from amplifying reference gene primers. The method was immunoSEQ multiplex PCR; TCRdb's version includes in-frame clones alone and lacks a portion of them. V and J calls and clone size come straight from that table; D and trimming were deduced from the DNA. Of 100,000 to 150,000 clones in the sample, around 87% are singletons; the top ten hold about 2.5%. The sequencing input was peripheral blood. The V gene is TRBV12-5, the J gene TRBJ1-2, with TRBD1 as a possible D gene (5 bases). The sequence derives from a man aged 45-65 years with active COVID-19. The CDR3 sequence is CALRVVRGYTF. The CDR3, as DNA: TGTGCACTCAGGGTGGTTCGTGGCTACACCTTC.